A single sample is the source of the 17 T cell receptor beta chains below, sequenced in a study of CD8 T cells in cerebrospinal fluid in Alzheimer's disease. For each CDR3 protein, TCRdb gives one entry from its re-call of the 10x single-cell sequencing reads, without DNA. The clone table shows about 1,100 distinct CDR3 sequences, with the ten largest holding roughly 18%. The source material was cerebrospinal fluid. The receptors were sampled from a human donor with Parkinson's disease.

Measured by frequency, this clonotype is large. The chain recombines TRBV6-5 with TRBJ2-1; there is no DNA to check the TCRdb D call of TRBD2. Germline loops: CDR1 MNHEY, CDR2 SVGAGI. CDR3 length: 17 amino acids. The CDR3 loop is CASRLFRSGGAYNEQFF.

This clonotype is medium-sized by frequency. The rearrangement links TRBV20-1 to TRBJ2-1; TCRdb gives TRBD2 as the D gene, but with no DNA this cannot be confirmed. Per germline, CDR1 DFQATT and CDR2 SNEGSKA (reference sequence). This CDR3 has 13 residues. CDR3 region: CSAGTTWNNEQFF.

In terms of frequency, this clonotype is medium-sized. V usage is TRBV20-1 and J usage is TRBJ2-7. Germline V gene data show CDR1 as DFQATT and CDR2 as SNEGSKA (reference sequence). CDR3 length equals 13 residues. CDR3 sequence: CSAPDGYSYEQYF.

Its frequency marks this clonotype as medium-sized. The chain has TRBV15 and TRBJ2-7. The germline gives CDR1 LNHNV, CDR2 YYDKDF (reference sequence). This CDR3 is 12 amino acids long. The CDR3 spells CATSSGGYEQYF.

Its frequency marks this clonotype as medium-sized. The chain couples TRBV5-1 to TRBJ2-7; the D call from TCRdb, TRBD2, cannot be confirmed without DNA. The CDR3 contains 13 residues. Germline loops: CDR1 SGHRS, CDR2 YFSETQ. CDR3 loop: CASSLLADYEQYF.

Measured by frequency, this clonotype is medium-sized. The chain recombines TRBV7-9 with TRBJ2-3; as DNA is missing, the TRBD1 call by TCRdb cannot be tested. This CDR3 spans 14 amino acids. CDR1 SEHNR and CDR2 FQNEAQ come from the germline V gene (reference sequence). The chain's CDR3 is CASQSSLGVDTQYF.

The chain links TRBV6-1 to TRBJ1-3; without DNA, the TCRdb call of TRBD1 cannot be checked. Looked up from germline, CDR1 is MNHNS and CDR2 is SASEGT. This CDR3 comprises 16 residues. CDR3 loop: CASSPTGGAYGNTIYF.

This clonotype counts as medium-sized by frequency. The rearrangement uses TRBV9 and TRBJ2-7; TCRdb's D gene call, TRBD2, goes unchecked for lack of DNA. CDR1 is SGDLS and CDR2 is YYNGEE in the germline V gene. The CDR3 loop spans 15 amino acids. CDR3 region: CASSPQAGGLREQYF.

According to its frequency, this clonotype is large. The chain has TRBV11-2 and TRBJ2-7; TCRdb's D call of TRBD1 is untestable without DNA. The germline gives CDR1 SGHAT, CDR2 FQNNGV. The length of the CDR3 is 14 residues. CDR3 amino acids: CASSRLTRGYEQYF.

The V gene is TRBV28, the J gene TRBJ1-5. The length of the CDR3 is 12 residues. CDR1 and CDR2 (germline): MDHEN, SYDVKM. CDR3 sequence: CASRVSNQPQHF.

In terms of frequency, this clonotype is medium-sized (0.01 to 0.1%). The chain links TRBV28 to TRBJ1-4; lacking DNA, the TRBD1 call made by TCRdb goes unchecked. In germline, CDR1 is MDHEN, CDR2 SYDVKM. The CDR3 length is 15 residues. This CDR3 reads CASSVRTGGNEKLFF.

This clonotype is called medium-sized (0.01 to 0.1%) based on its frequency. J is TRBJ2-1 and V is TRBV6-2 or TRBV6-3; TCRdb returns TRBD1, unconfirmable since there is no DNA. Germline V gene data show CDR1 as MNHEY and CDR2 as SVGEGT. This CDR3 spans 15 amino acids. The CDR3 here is CASSYRDSSYNEQFF.

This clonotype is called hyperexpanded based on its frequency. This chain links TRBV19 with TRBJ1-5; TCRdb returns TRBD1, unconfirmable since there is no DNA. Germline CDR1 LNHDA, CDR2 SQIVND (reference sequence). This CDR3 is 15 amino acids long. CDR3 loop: CASSAGTHSNQPQHF.

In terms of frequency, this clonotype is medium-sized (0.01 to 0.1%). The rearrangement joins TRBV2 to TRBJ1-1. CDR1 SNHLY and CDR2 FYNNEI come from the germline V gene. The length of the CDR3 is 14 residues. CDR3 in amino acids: CASSEASENTEAFF.

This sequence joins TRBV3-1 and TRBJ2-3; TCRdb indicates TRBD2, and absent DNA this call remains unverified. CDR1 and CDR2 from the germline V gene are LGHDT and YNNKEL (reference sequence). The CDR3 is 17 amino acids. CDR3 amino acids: CASSQRSSGGAVDTQYF.

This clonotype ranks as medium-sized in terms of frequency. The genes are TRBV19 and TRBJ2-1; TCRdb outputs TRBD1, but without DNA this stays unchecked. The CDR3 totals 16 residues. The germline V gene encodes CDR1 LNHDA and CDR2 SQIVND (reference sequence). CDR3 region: CASSIVGRGLGNEQFF.

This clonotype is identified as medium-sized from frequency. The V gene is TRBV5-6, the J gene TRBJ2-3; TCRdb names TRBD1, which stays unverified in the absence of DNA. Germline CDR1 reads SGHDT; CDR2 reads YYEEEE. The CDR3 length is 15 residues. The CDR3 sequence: CASSPDRESTDTQYF.